The 21 T cell receptor beta chains in this list originate from one sample, sequenced in a study of OX40 agonist ivuxolimab in advanced cancers. Sequencing was performed with immunoSEQ multiplex PCR; in TCRdb, only in-frame clones are kept and a portion is missing. This sample yields 52,000 or so clones, of which roughly 80% are seen a single time; 3.5% to 4.5% belongs to the top ten. The sequences come from CD4+ or CD8+ T cells sorted from blood, collected in a trial of the OX40 agonist ivuxolimab. Receptors were obtained from an adult with an advanced solid tumor such as melanoma, head and neck, liver or kidney cancer.

This clone has just a few counts. V usage is TRBV5-4 and J usage is TRBJ2-3, with 14 bases that match TRBD2. Per the germline V gene, CDR1 is SGHNT and CDR2 is YYREEE (reference sequence). This CDR3 contains 18 residues. With V trimmed by 6 bases and J by 3 bases, 12 bases remained unmatched. CDR3 DNA: TGTGCCAGCAACTTTGGGACTAGCGGGGGTATAGGGACAGATACGCAGTATTTT. Translation gives CASNFGTSGGIGTDTQYF.

The rearrangement joins TRBV6-5 to TRBJ1-3; weak D call: TRBD1 (5 bases). This CDR3 contains 15 residues. Germline loops: CDR1 MNHEY, CDR2 SVGAGI. V was shortened by 7 bases and J by 4 bases, with 17 bases between the two germline ends. The CDR3 sequence: CASTGLGTWGNTIYF. In DNA form, the CDR3 reads TGTGCCAGCACCGGCCTCGGGACTTGGGGAAACACCATATATTTT.

This chain uses TRBV18 with TRBJ1-3, with D maybe TRBD1 (5 bases). Germline V lookup: CDR1 KGHSH, CDR2 LQKENI. The CDR3 has 16 amino acids. V lost 1 base, J lost 0 bases, and 10 bases lay in between. The CDR3: CASSPQGQGSGNTIYF. As DNA, the CDR3 is TGTGCCAGCTCACCACAGGGGCAGGGCTCTGGAAACACCATATATTTT.

This clone occurred a few times. V usage is TRBV27 and J usage is TRBJ2-7; a weak D match, TRBD1 (5 bases). Germline lookup yields CDR1 MNHEY and CDR2 SMNVEV (reference sequence). There are 13 residues in the CDR3. V was trimmed by 10 bases and J by 2 bases, leaving 15 bases between them. The CDR3 here is CATRGSETYEQYF. In nucleotides, the CDR3 is TGTGCCACTAGGGGTTCTGAAACCTACGAGCAGTACTTC.

The V and J genes are TRBV2 and TRBJ1-4; weak D call: TRBD1 (6 bases). The CDR3 has 15 residues. Germline values: CDR1 SNHLY, CDR2 FYNNEI. V gave up 6 bases and J gave up 0 bases, with 11 bases separating them. CDR3 nucleotide sequence: TGTGCCAGCAGGCCACAGGGAGCAACTAATGAAAAACTGTTTTTT. Protein sequence: CASRPQGATNEKLFF.

This chain joins TRBV5-6 and TRBJ1-1; D remains ambiguous. The CDR3 spans 15 residues. The germline V gene encodes CDR1 SGHDT and CDR2 YYEEEE. Between the trimmed V and J ends, which lost 4 bases and 1 base, there was a span of 14 bases. Here the CDR3 DNA reads TGTGCCAGCAGCCCGGCTACAAGGTGGAACACTGAAGCTTTCTTT. The encoded protein is CASSPATRWNTEAFF.

V usage is TRBV7-2 and J usage is TRBJ1-3, with 9 nucleotides matching TRBD1. There are 17 residues in the CDR3. With V trimmed by 1 base and J by 3 bases, 7 bases remained unmatched. Germline V gene data show CDR1 as SGHTA and CDR2 as FQGNSA. The CDR3 loop is CASSLGIPDRGGNTIYF. Written as DNA, the CDR3 is TGTGCCAGCAGCTTAGGGATCCCGGACAGGGGTGGAAACACCATATATTTT. The full variable domain, rest sourced from reference TRBV7-2 and TRBJ1-3, is GAGVSQSPSNKVTEKGKDVELRCDPISGHTALYWYRQSLGQGLEFLIYFQGNSAPDKSGLPSDRFSAERTGGSVSTLTIQRTQQEDSAVYLCASSLGIPDRGGNTIYFGEGSWLTVV.

In this sample, this clone turned up a few times. The rearrangement links TRBV25-1 to TRBJ1-4, with D perhaps TRBD1 (6 bases). Germline V lookup: CDR1 MGHDK, CDR2 SYGVNS. V was shortened by 2 bases and J by 5 bases, with 21 bases between the two germline ends. This CDR3 contains 18 residues. The CDR3 DNA sequence: TGTGCCAGCAGTGAACCCGCGGACAGTTTCGGTTGGAATGAAAAACTGTTTTTT. It encodes CASSEPADSFGWNEKLFF.

A remark on this clone: This is likely a read error, given that the CDR3 carries no conserved phenylalanine or tryptophan at its end. The chain employs TRBV4-1 and TRBJ2-3; D gene ambiguous. This CDR3 comprises 17 residues. V lost 1 base and J lost 0, with 14 bases in between. The germline V gene has CDR1 MGHRA and CDR2 YSYEKL. CDR3 protein: CASSQVGLGSSTDTQYS. CDR3 DNA sequence: TGCGCCAGCAGCCAAGTCGGTCTGGGGTCTAGCACAGATACGCAGTATTCT.

The gene calls are TRBV9 and TRBJ2-1; 10 positions match TRBD2. The CDR3 contains 15 residues. CDR1 and CDR2 (germline): SGDLS, YYNGEE. V dropped 10 bases and J dropped 0; count of bases not matched to a gene: 7. CDR3 residues: CARTSGRCSYNEQFF. CDR3 DNA sequence: TGTGCCCGGACTAGCGGCCGTTGCTCCTACAATGAGCAGTTCTTC.

The CDR3 region has the DNA TGTGCCAGCAGTGAGACTAGTGTGGAGACCCAGTACTTC. Encoded protein: CASSETSVETQYF. The genes are TRBV6-5 and TRBJ2-5; D is possibly TRBD2 (6 bases). CDR3 length equals 13 residues. Germline assignment: CDR1 MNHEY and CDR2 SVGAGI. Trimming left V 5 bases short and J 5 bases short, with 12 bases between.

The J gene is TRBJ1-6, the V gene TRBV5-1; 8 bases align to TRBD1. Germline V gene sequence: CDR1 SGHRS, CDR2 YFSETQ. J was trimmed by 5 bases and V by 4 bases; bases with no gene match: 8. CDR3 length equals 16 residues. Here the CDR3 reads CASSMRTGPDNSPLHF. The CDR3 nucleotides read TGCGCCAGCAGCATGAGGACAGGGCCTGATAATTCACCCCTCCACTTT.

J is TRBJ2-1 and V is TRBV5-1, with D perhaps being TRBD1 or TRBD2 (6 bases each). The length of the CDR3 is 15 residues. The V end was cut by 5 bases, the J end by 0 bases, with 12 bases between. Germline V gene sequence: CDR1 SGHRS, CDR2 YFSETQ. The CDR3 here is CASRRGPHSYNEQFF. CDR3 DNA: TGCGCCAGCAGACGGGGGCCTCACTCCTACAATGAGCAGTTCTTC. The complete variable domain, with remaining parts taken from reference TRBV5-1 and TRBJ2-1, reads KAGVTQTPRYLIKTRGQQVTLSCSPISGHRSVSWYQQTPGQGLQFLFEYFSETQRNKGNFPGRFSGRQFSNSRSEMNVSTLELGDSALYLCASRRGPHSYNEQFFGPGTRLTVL.

J is TRBJ2-2 and V is TRBV2; tentatively, D is TRBD2 (5 bases). The V and J ends lost 6 bases and 5 bases respectively, with 22 bases between them. This CDR3 contains 17 residues. Per the germline V gene, CDR1 is SNHLY and CDR2 is FYNNEI. CDR3 DNA: TGTGCCAGCAGCCCACAAGACATCCTAAGACTAACCGGGGAGCTGTTTTTT. As protein: CASSPQDILRLTGELFF.

This clone was observed a handful of times. The J gene is TRBJ1-2, the V gene TRBV9, with D possibly being TRBD1 (5 bases). The V gene's germline CDR1 is SGDLS and CDR2 YYNGEE. Trimming pared 4 bases from V and 7 bases from J, leaving 14 bases between. The CDR3 is 13 amino acids. CDR3 sequence: CASSTPQGAGYTF. As DNA, the CDR3 is TGTGCCAGCAGCACACCCCAAGGGGCTGGCTACACCTTC.

The rearrangement joins TRBV28 to TRBJ1-1; 7 nucleotides agree with TRBD1. Trimming at V came to 5 bases and at J to 0 bases, leaving 12 bases not matched to a gene. In germline, CDR1 is MDHEN, CDR2 SYDVKM. The CDR3 totals 17 residues. The CDR3 spells CASSTRPRGSLNTEAFF. The CDR3 region has the DNA TGTGCCAGCAGTACTCGACCCAGGGGGTCGTTGAACACTGAAGCTTTCTTT.

This clone appeared a few times. The chain couples TRBV4-1 to TRBJ1-1; 7 bases agree with TRBD1. The CDR3 consists of 16 residues. V dropped 1 base and J dropped 0; count of bases not matched to a gene: 5. The germline CDR1 and CDR2 sequences are MGHRA and YSYEKL. The CDR3: CASSQGTGVMNTEAFF. CDR3 DNA: TGCGCCAGCAGCCAAGGTACAGGGGTCATGAACACTGAAGCTTTCTTT.

The chain links TRBV7-2 to TRBJ2-7; D call uncertain. This CDR3 is built from 14 residues. Trimming took 2 bases from V and 2 from J, leaving 10 bases between them. Germline V gives CDR1 SGHTA, CDR2 FQGNSA. The CDR3 DNA follows: TGTGCCAGCAGCTTACAGCGCGGAACCTACGAGCAGTACTTC. Protein product: CASSLQRGTYEQYF.

The J gene is TRBJ1-4, the V gene TRBV18, with a weak D call TRBD1 (6 bases). The CDR3 loop spans 16 amino acids. Trimming pared 4 bases from V and 0 bases from J, leaving 12 bases between. Germline V gives CDR1 KGHSH, CDR2 LQKENI. The CDR3 DNA follows: TGTGCCAGCTCACTAAGGGGGGCCGCAACTAATGAAAAACTGTTTTTT. It yields the protein CASSLRGAATNEKLFF.

V and J are TRBV2 and TRBJ2-1, with D unresolved. V shed 2 bases and J shed 0 bases, with 5 bases lying between them. CDR1 is SNHLY, CDR2 FYNNEI, per germline. This CDR3 is built from 14 residues. The CDR3 region has the DNA TGTGCCAGCAGTGAAAACCTCTCCTACAATGAGCAGTTCTTC. The encoded protein is CASSENLSYNEQFF.

The chain combines TRBV6-6 with TRBJ2-3, with D perhaps matching TRBD1 (6 bases). From germline, CDR1 is MNHNY and CDR2 SVGAGI (reference sequence). This CDR3 is built from 15 residues. The V gene lost 5 bases and the J gene lost 2 bases, with 14 bases spanning the gap. The CDR3 spells CASSQQGWVTDTQYF. The CDR3 region has the DNA TGTGCCAGCAGTCAGCAGGGGTGGGTCACAGATACGCAGTATTTT.